This TCR beta chain derives from a study of PD-1 blockade in classical Hodgkin lymphoma. The CDR3 length is 12 residues. Germline V gene lookup returns CDR1 SGHTA and CDR2 FQGTGA. With 5 bases removed from V and 4 bases from J, the gap between germline ends came to 7 bases. Regarding this clone: Its specificity is not known.

Sequenced by immunoSEQ multiplex PCR; TCRdb stores in-frame clones only, minus some. The sample lists 25,000 to 35,000 clones; approximately 70% were seen once. Time point meaning: cycle 4 day 1 (C4D1), after six to seven weeks of nivolumab. Each patient experienced a relapse that followed autologous stem cell transplantation, and brentuximab vedotin exposure varied. General study results and limits: Healthy donors were reported to have higher baseline TCR diversity than newly diagnosed patients.

The sequence was obtained from a human donor with classical Hodgkin lymphoma. The chain uses TRBV7-3 and TRBJ2-3; tentatively, D is TRBD1 or TRBD2 (5 bases each). The sample was peripheral blood mononuclear cells (PBMCs), taken before the fourth cycle of nivolumab. The CDR3 is CASSQGPDTQYF. The CDR3 nucleotides read TGTGCCAGCAGCCAGGGACCAGATACGCAGTATTTT.